The 27 T cell receptor beta chains below were found in one sample sequenced in a study of shared clonotypes between healthy human individuals. Naive CD8 cells lacked CD45RO and underwent positive selection for CCR7, leaving out terminally differentiated effector memory CD45RA+ cells. Some clones are missing from TCRdb's copy, which holds only in-frame ones; the method was immunoSEQ multiplex PCR. The profile shows approximately 1.9 million clones, 90% to 95% of them singletons. Sequencing was performed on naive CD8+ T cells from PBMCs. The receptor set was obtained from a man aged 18 to 30 in good health. Some clones in this sample may be carry-over from other donors' samples.

This chain joins TRBV7-9 and TRBJ1-1, with 8 nucleotides matching TRBD1. V lost 3 bases to trimming and J lost 3 bases; unmatched junction nucleotides: 6. Germline CDR1 SEHNR, CDR2 FQNEAQ (reference sequence). There are 15 residues in the CDR3. The CDR3 DNA reads as TGTGCCAGCAGCTTCCCCCAGGGGGCTGACACTGAAGCTTTCTTT. It yields the protein CASSFPQGADTEAFF.

V usage is TRBV7-9 and J usage is TRBJ2-7; 7 bases agree with TRBD2. V dropped 1 base and J dropped 1; count of bases not matched to a gene: 13. Germline CDR1 SEHNR, CDR2 FQNEAQ (reference sequence). There are 18 residues in the CDR3. Written as DNA, the CDR3 is TGTGCCAGCAGCTTAGTGGGCGAGACTAGCTGGGGGTCCTACGAGCAGTACTTC. Its translation: CASSLVGETSWGSYEQYF.

The chain links TRBV4-1 to TRBJ2-7; TRBD2 matches 7 bases. J lost 0 bases, V lost 4 bases, and 6 bases had no gene match. CDR3 size: 15 residues. The germline CDR1 and CDR2 sequences are MGHRA and YSYEKL. The CDR3 coding sequence is TGCGCCAGCAGCCGAGGAGGGGAGGGCTCCTACGAGCAGTACTTC. Translated: CASSRGGEGSYEQYF.

The chain carries TRBV9 and TRBJ2-4, with a possible D match to TRBD2 (6 bases). V shed 4 bases and J shed 8 bases, with 16 bases lying between them. The CDR3 is 14 residues long. CDR1 and CDR2 (germline): SGDLS, YYNGEE. In nucleotides, the CDR3 is TGTGCCAGCAGCCCCCCCGAGCGGGCGGACATTCAGTACTTC. Protein product: CASSPPERADIQYF. The whole variable domain, remainder taken from reference TRBV9 and TRBJ2-4, is DSGVTQTPKHLITATGQRVTLRCSPRSGDLSVYWYQQSLDQGLQFLIQYYNGEERAKGNILERFSAQQFPDLHSELNLSSLELGDSALYFCASSPPERADIQYFGAGTRLSVL.

This chain links TRBV28 with TRBJ2-3; 7 nucleotides agree with TRBD1. The germline V gene encodes CDR1 MDHEN and CDR2 SYDVKM. The CDR3 spans 15 residues. V lost 3 bases and J lost 1; bases outside the gene matches: 4. CDR3 sequence: CASSFRQGRTDTQYF. The CDR3 coding sequence is TGTGCCAGCAGTTTTCGACAGGGACGCACAGATACGCAGTATTTT.

The chain is built from TRBV4-3 and TRBJ2-2; possible D gene TRBD2, 5 bases. This CDR3 is 14 amino acids long. Germline CDR1 LGHNA, CDR2 YSLEER. V was clipped by 1 base and J by 3 bases, with 6 bases between them. Here the CDR3 reads CASSQADYTGELFF. In DNA form, the CDR3 reads TGCGCCAGCAGCCAAGCGGACTACACCGGGGAGCTGTTTTTT.

The chain uses TRBV11-3 and TRBJ2-7, with D hard to call. This CDR3 comprises 9 residues. The germline CDR1 and CDR2 sequences are SGHNT and YENEEA. The V gene lost 10 bases and the J gene lost 7 bases, with 8 bases spanning the gap. CDR3 sequence reads: CATKGEQYF. CDR3 DNA: TGTGCCACCAAAGGAGAGCAGTACTTC.

The V and J genes are TRBV28 and TRBJ2-7; 9 bases line up with TRBD1. The CDR3 sequence is 14 residues long. With V trimmed by 9 bases and J by 6 bases, 12 bases remained unmatched. Germline V gene lookup returns CDR1 MDHEN and CDR2 SYDVKM. DNA for the CDR3: TGTGCCAGGGGATACCGGGACAGGGCGCTCGAGCAGTACTTC. Its protein is CARGYRDRALEQYF. Filled out from reference TRBV28 and TRBJ2-7, the complete variable domain reads DVKVTQSSRYLVKRTGEKVFLECVQDMDHENMFWYRQDPGLGLRLIYFSYDVKMKEKGDIPEGYSVSREKKERFSLILESASTNQTSMYLCARGYRDRALEQYFGPGTRLTVT.

In the case of this clone: The same CDR3 can be traced to other DNA sequences in this sample. V and J are TRBV27 and TRBJ2-5, with D tentatively TRBD2 (6 bases). Germline CDR1 reads MNHEY; CDR2 reads SMNVEV (reference sequence). V lost 5 bases to trimming and J lost 5 bases, with 12 bases between them. There are 13 residues in the CDR3. The CDR3 DNA reads TGTGCCAGCAGTCCCTACGGAGGGGAGACCCAGTACTTC. Amino acids: CASSPYGGETQYF.

This chain connects TRBV19 to TRBJ2-5; TRBD1 matches at 9 bases. Germline CDR1 is LNHDA and CDR2 is SQIVND (reference sequence). The CDR3 is 13 residues long. J gave up 5 bases and V 6 bases, and 4 bases lay outside the gene matches. The CDR3 region is CASSGTGSETQYF. CDR3 DNA: TGTGCCAGTAGCGGGACAGGGTCGGAGACCCAGTACTTC.

This chain uses TRBV5-4 with TRBJ1-1; no definite D call. Germline-derived CDR1 and CDR2 are SGHNT and YYREEE (reference sequence). The CDR3 is 12 amino acids. Between the trimmed V and J ends, which lost 2 bases and 7 bases, there was a span of 9 bases. The CDR3 here is CASSLVQNEAFF. The CDR3 nucleotides read TGTGCCAGCAGCTTAGTCCAGAATGAAGCTTTCTTT. Supplemented by reference TRBV5-4 and TRBJ1-1, the full variable domain reads ETGVTQSPTHLIKTRGQQVTLRCSSQSGHNTVSWYQQALGQGPQFIFQYYREEENGRGNFPPRFSGLQFPNYSSELNVNALELDDSALYLCASSLVQNEAFFGQGTRLTVV.

The chain has TRBV25-1 and TRBJ1-5, with D unclear. This CDR3 spans 11 amino acids. The germline V gene encodes CDR1 MGHDK and CDR2 SYGVNS. V shed 8 bases and J shed 8 bases, with 10 bases lying between them. CDR3 in DNA: TGTGCCAGCGGGGAGGGAGAGCCCCAGCATTTT. Its translation is CASGEGEPQHF. The variable domain in full, completed from reference TRBV25-1 and TRBJ1-5, reads EADIYQTPRYLVIGTGKKITLECSQTMGHDKMYWYQQDPGMELHLIHYSYGVNSTEKGDLSSESTVSRIRTEHFPLTLESARPSHTSQYLCASGEGEPQHFGDGTRLSIL.

About this clone itself: Other DNA sequences of this sample code for an identical CDR3. The V call is TRBV27, the J call TRBJ2-7, with a possible D match to TRBD2 (5 bases). Germline V gene lookup returns CDR1 MNHEY and CDR2 SMNVEV (reference sequence). V lost 3 bases and J lost 3, with 12 bases in between. The CDR3 length is 14 residues. CDR3 loop: CASSFGGSYYEQYF. CDR3 nucleotides: TGTGCCAGCAGTTTTGGAGGATCGTACTACGAGCAGTACTTC.

The chain has TRBV15 and TRBJ1-4; D may be TRBD1 (6 bases). Trimming shortened V by 4 bases and J by 8 bases, and 17 bases separated the two germline ends. The CDR3 length is 15 residues. Germline-derived CDR1 and CDR2 are LNHNV and YYDKDF (reference sequence). The CDR3: CATSIGGTSREKLFF. CDR3 bases: TGTGCCACCAGCATTGGGGGCACCTCGCGGGAAAAACTGTTTTTT.

The chain joins TRBV7-9 to TRBJ1-2; D is unclear. The CDR3 is 16 residues long. Trimming left V 7 bases short and J 2 bases short, with 20 bases between. In germline, CDR1 is SEHNR, CDR2 FQNEAQ (reference sequence). This chain's CDR3 is CASTPSQQTQNYGYTF. Here the CDR3 DNA reads TGTGCCAGCACACCGTCACAACAGACTCAAAACTATGGCTACACCTTC.

V is TRBV9 and J is TRBJ2-1, with D hard to call. The germline V gene encodes CDR1 SGDLS and CDR2 YYNGEE. The CDR3 contains 15 residues. V was clipped by 0 bases and J by 5 bases, with 12 bases between them. Here the CDR3 DNA reads TGTGCCAGCAGCGTAGCCCCAGGCACTAACAATGAGCAGTTCTTC. Protein product: CASSVAPGTNNEQFF.

The chain employs TRBV28 and TRBJ1-2; the match to TRBD1 covers 8 bases. The CDR3 totals 15 residues. In germline, CDR1 is MDHEN, CDR2 SYDVKM. With V trimmed by 5 bases and J by 7 bases, 12 bases remained unmatched. The CDR3 DNA is TGTGCCAGCAGTCCCCCCCCCTGGACAGGGAGTGGCTACACCTTC. Translation: CASSPPPWTGSGYTF.

As for this clone: This same CDR3 is encoded by further DNA sequences in the sample. The chain couples TRBV29-1 to TRBJ2-7; D is undetermined. The germline V gene has CDR1 SQVTM and CDR2 ANQGSEA. The CDR3 runs to 12 residues. V lost 3 bases, J lost 3 bases, and 9 bases lay in between. CDR3 loop: CSVEGQSYEQYF. DNA for the CDR3: TGCAGCGTTGAGGGCCAAAGCTACGAGCAGTACTTC.

The chain combines TRBV28 with TRBJ2-7; D tentatively fits TRBD1 or TRBD2 (5 bases each). Deletions cut 8 bases from V and 0 bases from J, with 17 bases between. The CDR3 sequence is 15 residues long. The germline CDR1 and CDR2 sequences are MDHEN and SYDVKM. This CDR3 reads CASEPGPSTSYEQYF. CDR3 coding DNA: TGTGCCAGCGAACCGGGGCCCTCGACCTCCTACGAGCAGTACTTC.

The chain links TRBV10-3 to TRBJ2-7, with D perhaps TRBD1 (6 bases). V was shortened by 3 bases and J by 3 bases, with 18 bases between the two germline ends. This CDR3 is 16 amino acids long. CDR1 and CDR2 from the germline V gene are ENHRY and SYGVKD. The CDR3 DNA reads as TGTGCCATCAGTGACCCCGTGGGGGACAAGCACTACGAGCAGTACTTC. Translated: CAISDPVGDKHYEQYF.

The V call is TRBV5-1, the J call TRBJ2-2, with 7 bases matching TRBD1. CDR3 size: 15 residues. Germline trimming cut 0 bases from V and 2 bases from J; bases unmatched to any gene: 1. The germline V gene encodes CDR1 SGHRS and CDR2 YFSETQ. The CDR3 DNA reads TGCGCCAGCAGCTTGGGGGACAGTAACACCGGGGAGCTGTTTTTT. It codes for CASSLGDSNTGELFF.

The rearrangement links TRBV10-3 to TRBJ2-3; 9 nucleotides align to TRBD2. Germline CDR1 reads ENHRY; CDR2 reads SYGVKD. This CDR3 is built from 16 residues. J lost 6 bases, V lost 6 bases, and 13 bases had no gene match. CDR3 nucleotide sequence: TGTGCCATCAGGGCCGCAGCGGGAGGTTATGTTGATACGCAGTATTTT. Its translation: CAIRAAAGGYVDTQYF.

This chain joins TRBV5-4 and TRBJ2-7, with D uncertain. The germline V and J ends were trimmed by 3 bases and 0 bases, with 10 bases remaining between them. Germline loops: CDR1 SGHNT, CDR2 YYREEE (reference sequence). CDR3 size: 14 residues. The DNA for the CDR3 is TGTGCCAGCAGCTCCTTGGACGACTCCTACGAGCAGTACTTC. Protein: CASSSLDDSYEQYF.

The chain couples TRBV19 to TRBJ1-5, with 7 bases identical to TRBD1. J gave up 1 base and V 8 bases, and 8 bases lay outside the gene matches. Germline V CDR1 and CDR2: LNHDA, SQIVND (reference sequence). The CDR3 loop spans 15 amino acids. CDR3: CASALTGLSNQPQHF. CDR3 DNA sequence: TGTGCCAGTGCGTTGACAGGGCTAAGCAATCAGCCCCAGCATTTT.

The chain uses TRBV5-6 and TRBJ2-7; D ambiguous. Germline loops: CDR1 SGHDT, CDR2 YYEEEE. The length of the CDR3 is 14 residues. V lost 0 bases and J lost 1, with 8 bases in between. CDR3: CASSLGITSYEQYF. Here the CDR3 DNA reads TGTGCCAGCAGCTTGGGGATTACATCCTACGAGCAGTACTTC.

The count of this clone is one. The J gene is TRBJ2-7, the V gene TRBV13; 8 nucleotides align to TRBD2. The V gene end was trimmed by 5 bases and the J gene end by 3 bases; junction bases not matched to a gene: 9. The CDR3 length is 15 residues. From germline, CDR1 is PRHDT and CDR2 FYEKMQ (reference sequence). The DNA for the CDR3 is TGTGCCAGCAGCCCGGGAAGCGGGGGCAACTACGAGCAGTACTTC. Translated: CASSPGSGGNYEQYF.

Turning to this clone: This sample also contains other DNA sequences that code for the same CDR3. This chain connects TRBV28 to TRBJ2-7; 7 bases match TRBD1. With 3 bases clipped from V and 4 bases from J, the junction kept 3 bases outside the gene matches. Per the germline V gene, CDR1 is MDHEN and CDR2 is SYDVKM. The CDR3 is 13 amino acids. The CDR3 sequence: CASSFGTVYEQYF. In DNA form, the CDR3 reads TGTGCCAGCAGTTTCGGGACAGTGTACGAGCAGTACTTC.